These T cell receptor beta chains were read from a single sample in a study of CXCR3-negative and CXCR3-positive naive CD8 T cells. TCRdb reprocessed the 5' RACE reads and keeps a single row for each CDR3 protein, giving no DNA. This table lists approximately 5,000 distinct CDR3 sequences. The sample was naive CXCR3- CD8+ T cells from blood. These receptor sequences come from a human donor in good health. Some clones in this sample may be carry-over from other donors' samples. CDR3s include the opening cysteine and the closing phenylalanine or tryptophan. Rows may omit the clone size; those that give it use once, few, many or a size class.

v_gene	j_gene	abundance	CDR3aa
TRBV7-2	TRBJ2-3	medium-sized	CASSLRLETDTQYF
TRBV5-1	TRBJ2-7	-	CASSLVLAGGTYEQYF
TRBV10-3	TRBJ1-2	-	CAINAGYGYTF
TRBV5-1	TRBJ2-6	medium-sized	CASSLITSGANVLTF
TRBV7-8	TRBJ1-2	-	CASSLTRGLANYGYTF
TRBV10-3	TRBJ2-7	medium-sized	CAIRAASDEQYF
TRBV2	TRBJ2-7	-	CASRAGSKYEQYF
TRBV9	TRBJ2-1	-	CASSDGGARYNEQFF
TRBV4-2	TRBJ2-1	medium-sized	CASSQWQASAGNEQFF
TRBV20-1	TRBJ2-2	medium-sized	CSARGAGELFF
TRBV7-9	TRBJ2-3	medium-sized	CASSGKITDTQYF
TRBV10-3	TRBJ2-5	-	CAISETTWTSGSQETQYF
TRBV6-6	TRBJ2-5	medium-sized	CASSYSNHPEGTQYF
TRBV6-6	TRBJ2-7	medium-sized	CASIGPLYEQYF
TRBV29-1	TRBJ2-6	-	CSSLSGANVLTF
TRBV29-1	TRBJ2-1	large	CSTLKGRPKQFF
TRBV19	TRBJ1-1	-	CASSIEGNTEAFF
TRBV9	TRBJ2-7	-	CASSVGQASYEQYF
TRBV9	TRBJ1-4	-	CASSVGSGEMETNEKLFF
TRBV29-1	TRBJ1-2	-	CSVGIQGQASANYGYTF
TRBV19	TRBJ2-5	-	CASSIDPTARQETQYF
TRBV2	TRBJ2-1	-	CASSDVGDNEQFF
TRBV4-3	TRBJ2-7	medium-sized	CASSQDGLAGDEQYF
TRBV29-1	TRBJ2-3	-	CSTGSSGNTQYF
TRBV13	TRBJ1-6	large	CASSYSGQGNSPLHF
TRBV29-1	TRBJ2-7	-	CSAKTGGMVNEQYF
TRBV28	TRBJ2-7	medium-sized	CASSRPLGEQYF
TRBV5-1	TRBJ2-1	-	CASSFPGQGAIKNYNEQFF
TRBV4-3	TRBJ2-1	medium-sized	CASSQDPHDSESYNEQFF
TRBV20-1	TRBJ2-1	-	CSARELAGNYNEQFF
TRBV29-1	TRBJ2-1	-	CSVEGASGYYNEQFF
TRBV29-1	TRBJ1-1	-	CSVQDAAPEAFF
TRBV28	TRBJ2-7	-	CASSLETGGTYEQYF
TRBV12-3/TRBV12-4	TRBJ2-1	-	CASSLPPTTSGRYNEQFF
TRBV6-6	TRBJ2-7	-	CASSDASLEQYF
TRBV7-2	TRBJ2-5	medium-sized	CASSFGTVQETQYF
TRBV5-1	TRBJ2-1	-	CASSFTSEQFF
TRBV7-2	TRBJ2-1	medium-sized	CASSSSGPGGGHEQFF
TRBV29-1	TRBJ2-2	-	CSVDVSGVFPGELFF
TRBV27	TRBJ2-5	-	CASSSGQKQETQYF
TRBV7-9	TRBJ2-3	-	CASSSTGGVDTQYF